The 26 T cell receptor beta chains below all came from one sample that was sequenced in a study of blood T cell repertoires in COVID-19. Sequencing was performed with immunoSEQ multiplex PCR; in TCRdb, only in-frame clones are kept and a portion is missing. The table shows 30,000 to 45,000 clones, with about 88% occurring only once. The material sequenced was peripheral blood. These receptors were collected from a man between 60 and 75 years old with active COVID-19.

The chain employs TRBV3-1 (or the pseudogene TRBV3-2) and TRBJ2-7; 9 bases are shared with TRBD1. Trimming took 4 bases from V and 6 from J; bases not matched to a gene: 37. This CDR3 spans 24 amino acids. Per germline, CDR1 LGHDT and CDR2 YNNKEL (reference sequence). The CDR3 DNA reads TGTGCCAGCAGCCCAACCGGAGGGGACAGGGACCTTCACGGGTGGTTACTCCCAAGCTGCGAGCAGTACTTC. Amino acid sequence: CASSPTGGDRDLHGWLLPSCEQYF.

The chain is built from TRBV11-2 and TRBJ2-1; 13 nucleotides match TRBD2. Germline V CDR1 and CDR2: SGHAT, FQNNGV. V trimming: 5 bases; J trimming: 7 bases; junction bases outside the gene matches: 11. CDR3 length: 17 amino acids. The CDR3 sequence: CASSLYTGTSGENEQFF. CDR3 DNA: TGTGCCAGCAGCCTCTATACGGGGACTAGCGGGGAGAATGAGCAGTTCTTC.

The rearrangement joins TRBV6-6 to TRBJ2-7; tentatively, D is TRBD1 (5 bases). With 5 bases removed from V and 4 bases from J, the gap between germline ends came to 9 bases. The CDR3 runs to 12 residues. Germline-derived CDR1 and CDR2 are MNHNY and SVGAGI (reference sequence). CDR3 amino acids: CASSNQGYEQYF. The CDR3, as DNA: TGTGCCAGCAGTAATCAGGGTTACGAGCAGTACTTC.

This rearrangement joins TRBV5-4 to TRBJ2-7; a possible D gene is TRBD2 (6 bases). Trimming pared 0 bases from V and 5 bases from J, leaving 15 bases between. The CDR3 has 15 residues. The germline gives CDR1 SGHNT, CDR2 YYREEE (reference sequence). CDR3: CASSLDRGAGHEQYF. Here the CDR3 DNA reads TGTGCCAGCAGCTTGGATCGGGGAGCGGGTCACGAGCAGTACTTC.

The chain links TRBV9 to TRBJ2-7; 11 bases fit TRBD1. The CDR3 is 15 amino acids. J lost 0 bases, V lost 4 bases, and 3 bases had no gene match. CDR1 is SGDLS, CDR2 YYNGEE, per germline. In DNA form, the CDR3 reads TGTGCCAGCAGCACAGGACAGGGGGCCTCCTACGAGCAGTACTTC. This sequence encodes CASSTGQGASYEQYF.

This sequence joins TRBV5-4 and TRBJ1-3; no clear D. CDR3 length equals 13 residues. The germline V and J ends were trimmed by 4 bases and 0 bases, with 5 bases remaining between them. Germline V gene lookup returns CDR1 SGHNT and CDR2 YYREEE (reference sequence). In DNA form, the CDR3 reads TGTGCCAGCAGCCAAAACTCTGGAAACACCATATATTTT. Protein sequence: CASSQNSGNTIYF. The complete variable domain, with remaining parts taken from reference TRBV5-4 and TRBJ1-3, reads ETGVTQSPTHLIKTRGQQVTLRCSSQSGHNTVSWYQQALGQGPQFIFQYYREEENGRGNFPPRFSGLQFPNYSSELNVNALELDDSALYLCASSQNSGNTIYFGEGSWLTVV.

The chain has TRBV7-2 and TRBJ2-1; a possible D gene is TRBD2 (5 bases). Germline loops: CDR1 SGHTA, CDR2 FQGNSA. V was clipped by 3 bases and J by 6 bases, with 15 bases between them. This CDR3 comprises 15 residues. CDR3 sequence reads: CASSFYQRPSNEQFF. In DNA, the CDR3 is TGTGCCAGCAGCTTCTATCAGCGGCCCTCCAATGAGCAGTTCTTC.

The genes are TRBV12-3 or TRBV12-4 and TRBJ2-7, with a possible D match to TRBD2 (5 bases). Trimming left V 5 bases short and J 0 bases short, with 8 bases between. The CDR3 totals 13 residues. The CDR3 loop is CASSPLDSYEQYF. CDR3 nucleotide sequence: TGTGCCAGCAGTCCACTAGACTCCTACGAGCAGTACTTC.

This clone was seen more than once but under ten times. The rearrangement uses TRBV25-1 and TRBJ2-7; no definite D call. The germline CDR1 and CDR2 sequences are MGHDK and SYGVNS. The CDR3 is made up of 15 amino acids. Between the trimmed V and J ends, which lost 2 bases and 9 bases, there was a span of 20 bases. In DNA form, the CDR3 reads TGTGCCAGCAGTGAAGTTCTGGCCCCCAGTTCGGGGCAGTACTTC. It is translated as CASSEVLAPSSGQYF.

The chain carries TRBV6-1 and TRBJ2-7, with D possibly matching TRBD1 (6 bases). The V end lost 7 bases, the J end lost 6 bases, and 16 bases lay between the germline ends. CDR1 and CDR2 from the germline V gene are MNHNS and SASEGT. This CDR3 spans 13 amino acids. CDR3 coding DNA: TGTGCCAGCATTGACTCTGGACAGACCGAGCAGTACTTC. It codes for CASIDSGQTEQYF.

The chain combines TRBV16 with TRBJ1-3; D remains ambiguous. The CDR3 consists of 14 residues. The germline V gene has CDR1 KGHSY and CDR2 FQNENV. Trimming removed 6 bases at V and 4 bases at J, with 13 bases between. CDR3 protein: CASSRHELGNTIYF. The CDR3, as DNA: TGTGCCAGCAGTCGACATGAGCTAGGAAACACCATATATTTT.

This rearrangement joins TRBV13 to TRBJ2-7; 7 nucleotides match TRBD1. Germline loops: CDR1 PRHDT, CDR2 FYEKMQ (reference sequence). The CDR3 totals 13 residues. The J segment lost 3 bases and the V segment lost 5 bases, leaving 4 bases of the junction unmatched. CDR3: CASSARDSYEQYF. CDR3 coding DNA: TGTGCCAGCAGCGCCCGGGACAGCTACGAGCAGTACTTC.

The chain uses TRBV7-2 and TRBJ1-3; 7 bases fit TRBD1. Trimming at V came to 4 bases and at J to 3 bases, leaving 9 bases not matched to a gene. Germline V gene data show CDR1 as SGHTA and CDR2 as FQGNSA. The CDR3 contains 16 residues. This CDR3 is CASSYDREGVGNTIYF. CDR3 DNA: TGTGCCAGCAGCTACGACAGGGAAGGGGTTGGAAACACCATATATTTT.

V is TRBV7-2 and J is TRBJ2-1; 7 nucleotides match TRBD2. Germline V gene sequence: CDR1 SGHTA, CDR2 FQGNSA. Losses at the gene ends were 0 bases for V and 13 bases for J; bases not matched to a gene: 12. CDR3 length: 15 amino acids. CDR3 residues: CASSLASLLASLQFF. Written as DNA, the CDR3 is TGTGCCAGCAGCTTAGCATCCCTACTAGCGTCTTTACAGTTCTTC.

This chain links TRBV27 with TRBJ2-4; 8 nucleotides agree with TRBD1. CDR1 is MNHEY, CDR2 SMNVEV, per germline (reference sequence). The CDR3 consists of 15 residues. J lost 4 bases, V lost 5 bases, and 7 bases had no gene match. The CDR3 DNA reads as TGTGCCAGCAGTCCCGGACAGGGCCGTAAAAACATTCAGTACTTC. Translation: CASSPGQGRKNIQYF.

This sequence joins TRBV29-1 and TRBJ2-7; 8 bases line up with TRBD1. V was clipped by 5 bases and J by 3 bases; unmatched bases: 9. Germline values: CDR1 SQVTM, CDR2 ANQGSEA. The CDR3 runs 14 residues. The CDR3 here is CSVQLWDRYYEQYF. CDR3 in DNA: TGCAGCGTTCAGCTTTGGGACAGGTACTACGAGCAGTACTTC.

V gene TRBV16 combines with J gene TRBJ1-6; perhaps TRBD1 as D (5 bases). Germline assignment: CDR1 KGHSY and CDR2 FQNENV. V lost 4 bases to trimming and J lost 8 bases, with 15 bases between them. The CDR3 is 15 residues long. The CDR3 sequence is CASSPTRQIDSPLHF. In DNA form, the CDR3 reads TGTGCCAGCAGCCCTACCAGACAGATCGATTCACCCCTCCACTTT.

The chain is built from TRBV4-3 and TRBJ2-1; D is perhaps TRBD1 (6 bases). Germline CDR1 and CDR2: LGHNA and YSLEER. This CDR3 spans 15 amino acids. Trimming removed 0 bases at V and 0 bases at J, with 6 bases between. CDR3 coding DNA: TGCGCCAGCAGCCAAGAGGACAGCTCCTACAATGAGCAGTTCTTC. This encodes CASSQEDSSYNEQFF.

CDR3: CASSPPGEAGGSEQYF. The CDR3 DNA reads as TGTGCCAGCAGCCCACCCGGGGAAGCGGGAGGGAGCGAGCAGTACTTC. The V and J genes are TRBV7-2 and TRBJ2-7; 10 nucleotides line up with TRBD2. The germline V gene has CDR1 SGHTA and CDR2 FQGNSA. The CDR3 runs to 16 residues. V trimming: 5 bases; J trimming: 6 bases; junction bases outside the gene matches: 13.

This chain uses TRBV24-1 with TRBJ2-1; TRBD2 is a possible D gene (6 bases). Germline CDR1 KGHDR, CDR2 SFDVKD. Trimming took off 5 bases at V and 12 bases at J, with 13 bases between the two ends. The CDR3 contains 12 residues. CDR3 sequence (DNA): TGTGCCACCAGTGCTGGGGGAGGTCCGCAGTTCTTC. It translates to CATSAGGGPQFF.

J is TRBJ1-1 and V is TRBV24-1; unclear D gene. V was pared by 3 bases and J by 11 bases, with 15 bases between. Germline CDR1 and CDR2: KGHDR and SFDVKD. The CDR3 length is 13 residues. CDR3 loop: CATSDRAGGMAFF. The CDR3 coding sequence is TGTGCCACCAGTGATCGCGCCGGAGGGATGGCTTTCTTT.

The chain joins TRBV18 to TRBJ2-2; 7 nucleotides align to TRBD1. Germline trimming cut 5 bases from V and 5 bases from J; bases unmatched to any gene: 8. This CDR3 comprises 15 residues. CDR1 and CDR2 from the germline V gene are KGHSH and LQKENI. This chain's CDR3 is CASSANTGETGELFF. The CDR3 nucleotides are TGTGCCAGCTCAGCGAATACAGGGGAAACCGGGGAGCTGTTTTTT. Supplemented by reference TRBV18 and TRBJ2-2, the full variable domain reads NAGVMQNPRHLVRRRGQEARLRCSPMKGHSHVYWYRQLPEEGLKFMVYLQKENIIDESGMPKERFSAEFPKEGPSILRIQQVVRGDSAAYFCASSANTGETGELFFGEGSRLTVL.

The rearrangement links TRBV27 to TRBJ2-1; 8 bases are shared with TRBD2. The CDR3 is made up of 17 amino acids. The junction had 12 bases not matched to a gene; V was cut back by 5 bases and J by 3 bases. CDR1 is MNHEY, CDR2 SMNVEV, per germline (reference sequence). The CDR3 here is CASSPLTSVYGYNEQFF. For the CDR3, the DNA is TGTGCCAGCAGTCCCCTGACTAGCGTATATGGCTACAATGAGCAGTTCTTC.

This clone was found once. V gene TRBV10-3 combines with J gene TRBJ2-7; 12 bases align to TRBD2. After removal of 3 bases from V and 0 bases from J, the junction contained 0 bases not matched to a gene. Germline CDR1 is ENHRY and CDR2 is SYGVKD. This CDR3 is 15 amino acids long. In DNA form, the CDR3 reads TGTGCCATCAGTGAACTAGCGGGAGGCTCCTACGAGCAGTACTTC. Encoded protein: CAISELAGGSYEQYF.

The gene calls are TRBV9 and TRBJ2-1, with a tentative D call TRBD1 (6 bases). The germline CDR1 and CDR2 sequences are SGDLS and YYNGEE. This CDR3 has 13 residues. V lost 2 bases to trimming and J lost 5 bases, with 8 bases between them. CDR3 nucleotide sequence: TGTGCCAGCAGCGTTACAGGGAACAATGAGCAGTTCTTC. It is translated as CASSVTGNNEQFF.

This chain links TRBV10-3 with TRBJ2-3; possible D gene TRBD2, 5 bases. This CDR3 is 14 amino acids long. Germline loops: CDR1 ENHRY, CDR2 SYGVKD. V was cut by 0 bases and J by 6 bases, with 10 bases left in between. The chain's CDR3 is CAISESGGPDTQYF. CDR3 coding DNA: TGTGCCATCAGTGAGTCAGGCGGGCCGGATACGCAGTATTTT.